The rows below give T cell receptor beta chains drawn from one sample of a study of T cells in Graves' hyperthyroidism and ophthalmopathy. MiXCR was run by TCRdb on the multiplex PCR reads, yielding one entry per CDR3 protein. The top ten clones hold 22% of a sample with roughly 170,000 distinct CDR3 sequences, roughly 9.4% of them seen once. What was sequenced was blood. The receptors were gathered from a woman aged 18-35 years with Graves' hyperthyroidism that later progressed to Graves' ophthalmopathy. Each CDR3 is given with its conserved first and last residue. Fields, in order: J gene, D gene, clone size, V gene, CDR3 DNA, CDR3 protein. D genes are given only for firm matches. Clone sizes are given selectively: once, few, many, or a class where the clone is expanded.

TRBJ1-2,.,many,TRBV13,TGTGCCAGCAGCTCCCGAGGAACATATGGCTACACCTTC,CASSSRGTYGYTF
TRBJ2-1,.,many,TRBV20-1,TGCAGTGCTTCCGACGGGAGTAGCTCCTACAATGAGCAGTTCTTC,CSASDGSSSYNEQFF
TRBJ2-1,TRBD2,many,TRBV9,TGTGCCAGCAGCCTCGGGACTAGCGGATACAATGAGCAGTTCTTC,CASSLGTSGYNEQFF
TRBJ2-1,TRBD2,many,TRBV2,TGTGCCAGCAGGGAGACTAGCGGGGGGGCCGGGGAGCAGTTCTTC,CASRETSGGAGEQFF
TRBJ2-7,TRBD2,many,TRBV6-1,TGTGCCAGCAGTGAAGAGGATTTAGCGGGCGCCTCCTACGAGCAGTACTTC,CASSEEDLAGASYEQYF
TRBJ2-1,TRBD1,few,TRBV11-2,TGTGCCAGCAGCAATGGGACAGGAAACTACAATGAGCAGTTCTTC,CASSNGTGNYNEQFF
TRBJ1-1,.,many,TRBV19,TGTGCCAGTAGTTTCTTCATGGGCCGACGGGGGCAGAACACTGAAGCTTTCTTT,CASSFFMGRRGQNTEAFF
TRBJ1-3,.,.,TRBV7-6,TGTGCCAGCAGCTTAGACATCGGTCGACAAAACGGAAACACCATATATTTT,CASSLDIGRQNGNTIYF
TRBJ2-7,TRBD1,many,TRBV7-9,TGTGCCAGCAAGCCGGACAGGAGCTCCTACGAGCAGTACTTC,CASKPDRSSYEQYF
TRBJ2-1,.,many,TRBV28,TGTGCCAGCAGAGAACAAAACAATGAGCAGTTCTTC,CASREQNNEQFF
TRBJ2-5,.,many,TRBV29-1,TGCAGCGTTGAAGCTATCCCAATGGGACAACAAGAGACCCAGTACTTC,CSVEAIPMGQQETQYF
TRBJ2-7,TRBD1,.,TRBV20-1,TGCAGTGCTAGAGGGGGACAGGGCTACGAGCAGTACTTC,CSARGGQGYEQYF
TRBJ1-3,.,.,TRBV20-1,TGCAGTGCTAGAGCGTTGGGGGTCTCCAGCATATATTTT,CSARALGVSSIYF
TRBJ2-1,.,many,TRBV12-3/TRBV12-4,TGTGCCAGCAGTCCGGTGCATAATGAGCAGTTCTTC,CASSPVHNEQFF
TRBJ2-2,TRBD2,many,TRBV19,TGTGCCAGTAGAGTAGCGGGAGGCGGAACCGGGGAGCTGTTTTTT,CASRVAGGGTGELFF
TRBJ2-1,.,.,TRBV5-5,TGTGCCAGCAGTCCGGTGGGTTCTTACAATGAGCAGTTCTTC,CASSPVGSYNEQFF
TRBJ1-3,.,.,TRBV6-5,TGTGCCAGCAGTTACTCGGGCCGCTACTCTGGAAACACCATATATTTT,CASSYSGRYSGNTIYF
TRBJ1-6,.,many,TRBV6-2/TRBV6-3,TGTGCCAGCAGTTATAATTCACCCCTCCACTTT,CASSYNSPLHF
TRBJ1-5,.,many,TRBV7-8,TGTGCCAGCAGCCAAGTTAGGGGGGGCTATCAGCCCCAGCATTTT,CASSQVRGGYQPQHF
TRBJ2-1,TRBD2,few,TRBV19,TGTGCCAGTAGTATAACCCTAGCGGGGGGAAATGAGCAGTTCTTC,CASSITLAGGNEQFF
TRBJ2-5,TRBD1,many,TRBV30,TGTGCCTACACCATCCCGGGACAGGGGGGAGAGACCCAGTACTTC,CAYTIPGQGGETQYF
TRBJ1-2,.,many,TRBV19,TGTGCCAGTAGTAATACAGGGCTCTTCTATGGCTACACCTTC,CASSNTGLFYGYTF
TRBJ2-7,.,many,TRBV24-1,TGTGCCACCAGCAACTATCTGGAGGGCATTTCCTACGAGCAGTACTTC,CATSNYLEGISYEQYF
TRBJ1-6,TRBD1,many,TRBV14,TGTGCCAGCAGCCTGACAGGGCTAAGTTCACCCCTCCACTTT,CASSLTGLSSPLHF
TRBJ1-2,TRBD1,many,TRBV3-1,TGTGCCAGCAGCCAAGATCCATCGACAGGGGGCTATGGCTACACCTTC,CASSQDPSTGGYGYTF
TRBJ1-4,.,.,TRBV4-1,TGCGCCAGCAGCTTGGTTGCAACTAATGAAAAACTGTTTTTT,CASSLVATNEKLFF
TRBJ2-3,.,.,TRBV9,TGTGCCAGCAGCGTAGACGGGGGCACAGATACGCAGTATTTT,CASSVDGGTDTQYF
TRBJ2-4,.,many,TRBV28,TGTGCCAGCAGTCCCCACGGGCTAGCCAAAAACATTCAGTACTTC,CASSPHGLAKNIQYF
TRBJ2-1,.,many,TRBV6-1,TGTGCCAGCAAGGACGGATTATACAATGAGCAGTTCTTC,CASKDGLYNEQFF
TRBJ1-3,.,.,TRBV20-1,TGCAGTGCTCGTGAATTCCAGGGAAGGAGAAACACCATATATTTT,CSAREFQGRRNTIYF
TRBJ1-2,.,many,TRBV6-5,TGTGCCAGCAGTTACGGTGGGTCCTATGGCTACACCTTC,CASSYGGSYGYTF
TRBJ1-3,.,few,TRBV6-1,TGTGCCAGCAGCGCCCGGACACTTAGAAGCTCTGGAAACACCATATATTTT,CASSARTLRSSGNTIYF
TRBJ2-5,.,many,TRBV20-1,TGCAGTGCTAGATCTGAGATCGGGGGAGAGACCCAGTACTTC,CSARSEIGGETQYF
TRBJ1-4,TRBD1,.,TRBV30,TGTGCCTCCTTACAGGGGGCGCGTGAAAAACTGTTTTTT,CASLQGAREKLFF
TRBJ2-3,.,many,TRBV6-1,TGTGCCAGCGGTGGACGGGTCACAGATACGCAGTATTTT,CASGGRVTDTQYF
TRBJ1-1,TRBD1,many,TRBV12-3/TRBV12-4,TGTGCCAGCAGAGGACAGGGGATTGGGACTGAAGCTTTCTTT,CASRGQGIGTEAFF
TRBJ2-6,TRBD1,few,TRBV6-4,TGTGCCGTCAGGGACAGGGAACCGGCTGGGGCCAACGTCCTGACTTTC,CAVRDREPAGANVLTF
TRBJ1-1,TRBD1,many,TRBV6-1,TGTGCCAGCATCGCAGGGGGGGTCTCGTACACTGAAGCTTTCTTT,CASIAGGVSYTEAFF
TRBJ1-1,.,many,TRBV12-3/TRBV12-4,TGTGCCAGCAGTTCCGGCGGGTTGAACACTGAAGCTTTCTTT,CASSSGGLNTEAFF
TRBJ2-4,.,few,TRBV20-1,TGCAGTGCTAAGCCCCCTCGGAAAAACATTCAGTACTTC,CSAKPPRKNIQYF
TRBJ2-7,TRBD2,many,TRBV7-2,TGTGCCAGCAGCCCTGAATCTAGCGGAAGGACCTACGAGCAGTACTTC,CASSPESSGRTYEQYF
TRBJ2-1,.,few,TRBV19,TGTGCCAGTAGTATAAGGGGAGAGGAGCAGTTCTTC,CASSIRGEEQFF
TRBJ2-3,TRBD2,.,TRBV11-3,TGTGCCAGCAGCTTAGGGGGAGCGGGACCCACAGATACGCAGTATTTT,CASSLGGAGPTDTQYF
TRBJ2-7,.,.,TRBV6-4,TGTGCCAGCAATCGTGATCGGGCCGAGCAGTACTTC,CASNRDRAEQYF
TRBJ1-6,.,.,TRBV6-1,TGTGCCAGCAGTGTGGACCCATGGCCACCCCTCCACTTT,CASSVDPWPPLHF
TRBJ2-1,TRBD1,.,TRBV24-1,TGTGCCACCAGTGACTCGACAGGGGGCCACAATGAGCAGTTCTTC,CATSDSTGGHNEQFF
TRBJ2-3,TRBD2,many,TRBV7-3,TGTGCCAGCAGCTCTAGCGGGGGGGCGTTAGATACGCAGTATTTT,CASSSSGGALDTQYF
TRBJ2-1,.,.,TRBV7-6,TGTGCCAGCAGCTTAGAATACGGGGAACGCTCCTACAATGAGCAGTTCTTC,CASSLEYGERSYNEQFF
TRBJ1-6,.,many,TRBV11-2,TGTGCCAGCAGCTTCGGACAACGAGGTTCACCCCTCCACTTT,CASSFGQRGSPLHF
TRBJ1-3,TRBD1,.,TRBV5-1,TGCGCCAGCAGCTTGGGCGGACAGGACACCATATATTTT,CASSLGGQDTIYF